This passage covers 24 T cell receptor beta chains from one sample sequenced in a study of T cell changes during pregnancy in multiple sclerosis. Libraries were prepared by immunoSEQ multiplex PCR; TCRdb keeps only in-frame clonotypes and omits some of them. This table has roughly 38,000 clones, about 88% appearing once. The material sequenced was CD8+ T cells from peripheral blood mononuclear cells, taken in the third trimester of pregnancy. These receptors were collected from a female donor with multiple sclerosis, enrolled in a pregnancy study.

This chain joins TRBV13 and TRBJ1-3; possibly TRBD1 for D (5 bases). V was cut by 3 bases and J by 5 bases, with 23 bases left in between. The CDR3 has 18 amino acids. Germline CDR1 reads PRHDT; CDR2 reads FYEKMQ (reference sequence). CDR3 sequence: CASSFFPGSEEMRNTIYF. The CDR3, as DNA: TGTGCCAGCAGCTTTTTTCCAGGGTCGGAAGAAATGAGAAACACCATATATTTT.

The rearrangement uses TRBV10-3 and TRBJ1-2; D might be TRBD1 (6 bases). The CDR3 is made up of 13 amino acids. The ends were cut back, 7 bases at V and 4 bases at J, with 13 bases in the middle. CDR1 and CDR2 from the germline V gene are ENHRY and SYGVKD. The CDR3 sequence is CAIKAGQIYGYTF. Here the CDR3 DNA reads TGTGCCATCAAGGCAGGACAGATCTATGGCTACACCTTC.

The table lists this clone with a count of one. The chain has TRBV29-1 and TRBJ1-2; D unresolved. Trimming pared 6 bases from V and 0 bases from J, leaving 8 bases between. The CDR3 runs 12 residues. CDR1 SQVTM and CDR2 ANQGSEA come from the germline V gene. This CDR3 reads CSVRSTNYGYTF. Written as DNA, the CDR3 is TGCAGCGTGAGAAGTACTAACTATGGCTACACCTTC. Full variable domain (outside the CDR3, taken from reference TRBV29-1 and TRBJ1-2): SAVISQKPSRDICQRGTSLTIQCQVDSQVTMMFWYRQQPGQSLTLIATANQGSEATYESGFVIDKFPISRPNLTFSTLTVSNMSPEDSSIYLCSVRSTNYGYTFGSGTRLTVV.

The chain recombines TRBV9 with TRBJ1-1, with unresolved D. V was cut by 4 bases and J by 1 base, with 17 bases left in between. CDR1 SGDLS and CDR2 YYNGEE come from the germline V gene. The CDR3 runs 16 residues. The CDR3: CASSTRGGRKNTEAFF. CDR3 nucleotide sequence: TGTGCCAGCAGCACGAGAGGAGGCAGGAAGAACACTGAAGCTTTCTTT.

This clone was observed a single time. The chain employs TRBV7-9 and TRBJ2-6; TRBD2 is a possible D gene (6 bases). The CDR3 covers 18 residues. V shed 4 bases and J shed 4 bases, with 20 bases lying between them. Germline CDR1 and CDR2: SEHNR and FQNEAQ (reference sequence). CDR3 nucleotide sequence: TGTGCCAGCAGCTCCCCGGGGACTGGCGTATCGGGGGCCAACGTCCTGACTTTC. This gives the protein CASSSPGTGVSGANVLTF.

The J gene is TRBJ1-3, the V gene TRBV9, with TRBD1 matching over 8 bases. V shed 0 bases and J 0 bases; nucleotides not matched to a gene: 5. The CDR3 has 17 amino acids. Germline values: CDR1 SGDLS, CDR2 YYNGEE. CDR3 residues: CASSVGLQGASGNTIYF. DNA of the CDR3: TGTGCCAGCAGCGTAGGTCTCCAGGGGGCCTCTGGAAACACCATATATTTT.

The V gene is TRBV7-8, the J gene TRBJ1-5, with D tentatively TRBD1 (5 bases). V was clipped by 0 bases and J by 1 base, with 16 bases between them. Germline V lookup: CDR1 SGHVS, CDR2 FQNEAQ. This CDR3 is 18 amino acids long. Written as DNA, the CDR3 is TGTGCCAGCAGCTTAGCGCCGGGACTAGGAGGGAGCAATCAGCCCCAGCATTTT. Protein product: CASSLAPGLGGSNQPQHF.

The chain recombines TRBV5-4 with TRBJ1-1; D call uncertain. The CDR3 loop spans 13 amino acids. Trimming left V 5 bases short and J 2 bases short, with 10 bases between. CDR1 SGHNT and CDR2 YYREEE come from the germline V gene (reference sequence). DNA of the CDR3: TGTGCCAGCAGTTGGTCCGGTAACACTGAAGCTTTCTTT. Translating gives CASSWSGNTEAFF.

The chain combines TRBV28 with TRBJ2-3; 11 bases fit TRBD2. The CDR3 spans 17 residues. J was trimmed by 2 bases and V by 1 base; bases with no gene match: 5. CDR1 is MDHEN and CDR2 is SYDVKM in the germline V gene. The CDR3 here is CASSLLTSGTFTDTQYF. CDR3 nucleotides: TGTGCCAGCAGTTTATTGACTAGCGGGACATTCACAGATACGCAGTATTTT.

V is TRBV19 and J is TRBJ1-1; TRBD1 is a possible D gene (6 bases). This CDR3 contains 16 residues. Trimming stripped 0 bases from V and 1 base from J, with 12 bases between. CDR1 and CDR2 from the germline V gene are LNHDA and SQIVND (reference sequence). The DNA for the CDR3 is TGTGCCAGTAGTATAGATCGGGCAGGGGCGAACACTGAAGCTTTCTTT. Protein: CASSIDRAGANTEAFF. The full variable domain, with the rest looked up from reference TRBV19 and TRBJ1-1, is DGGITQSPKYLFRKEGQNVTLSCEQNLNHDAMYWYRQDPGQGLRLIYYSQIVNDFQKGDIAEGYSVSREKKESFPLTVTSAQKNPTAFYLCASSIDRAGANTEAFFGQGTRLTVV.

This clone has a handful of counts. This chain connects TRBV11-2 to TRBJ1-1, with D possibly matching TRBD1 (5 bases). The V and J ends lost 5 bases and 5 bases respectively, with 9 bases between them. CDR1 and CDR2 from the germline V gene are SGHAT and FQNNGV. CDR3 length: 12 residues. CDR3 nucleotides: TGTGCCAGCAGCCACGGGGGGACTGAAGCTTTCTTT. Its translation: CASSHGGTEAFF. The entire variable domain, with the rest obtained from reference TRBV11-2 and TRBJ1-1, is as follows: EAGVAQSPRYKIIEKRQSVAFWCNPISGHATLYWYQQILGQGPKLLIQFQNNGVVDDSQLPKDRFSAERLKGVDSTLKIQPAKLEDSAVYLCASSHGGTEAFFGQGTRLTVV.

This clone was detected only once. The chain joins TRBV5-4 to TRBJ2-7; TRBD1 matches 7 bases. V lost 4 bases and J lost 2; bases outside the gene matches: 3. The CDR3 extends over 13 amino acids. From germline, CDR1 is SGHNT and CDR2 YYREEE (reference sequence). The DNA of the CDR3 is TGTGCCAGCAGCGCCGGGACAGCCTACGAGCAGTACTTC. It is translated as CASSAGTAYEQYF.

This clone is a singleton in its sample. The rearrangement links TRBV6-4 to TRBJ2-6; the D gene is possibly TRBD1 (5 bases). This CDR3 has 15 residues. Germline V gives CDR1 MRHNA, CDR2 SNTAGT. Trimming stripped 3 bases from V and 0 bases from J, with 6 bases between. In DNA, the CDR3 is TGTGCCAGCAGTGAAGACAGCTCTGGGGCCAACGTCCTGACTTTC. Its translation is CASSEDSSGANVLTF.

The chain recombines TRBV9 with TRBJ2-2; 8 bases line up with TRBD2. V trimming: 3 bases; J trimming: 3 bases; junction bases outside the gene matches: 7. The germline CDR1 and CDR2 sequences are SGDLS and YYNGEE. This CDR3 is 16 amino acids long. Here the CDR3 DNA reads TGTGCCAGCAGCGGGTTAGCGGGGCGGTACACCGGGGAGCTGTTTTTT. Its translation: CASSGLAGRYTGELFF.

In DNA, the CDR3 is TGTGCCAGTAGTATTGTAGCGGGGGGAGCCAAAAACATTCAGTACTTC. This codes for CASSIVAGGAKNIQYF. The V and J genes are TRBV19 and TRBJ2-4, with 10 nucleotides matching TRBD2. The CDR3 consists of 16 residues. The germline V gene encodes CDR1 LNHDA and CDR2 SQIVND (reference sequence). V dropped 3 bases and J dropped 0; count of bases not matched to a gene: 2.

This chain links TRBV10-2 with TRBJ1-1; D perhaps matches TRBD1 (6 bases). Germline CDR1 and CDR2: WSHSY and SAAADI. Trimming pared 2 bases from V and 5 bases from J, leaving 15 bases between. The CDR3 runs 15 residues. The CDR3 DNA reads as TGCGCCAGCAGTGAGCCGCCTACAAGGGGGACTGAAGCTTTCTTT. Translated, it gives CASSEPPTRGTEAFF.

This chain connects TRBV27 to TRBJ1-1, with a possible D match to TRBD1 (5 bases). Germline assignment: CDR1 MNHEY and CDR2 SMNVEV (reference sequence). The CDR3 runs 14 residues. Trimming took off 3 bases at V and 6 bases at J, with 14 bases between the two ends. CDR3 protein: CASSFGGGIPEAFF. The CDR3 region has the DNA TGTGCCAGCAGTTTTGGGGGGGGAATCCCTGAAGCTTTCTTT.

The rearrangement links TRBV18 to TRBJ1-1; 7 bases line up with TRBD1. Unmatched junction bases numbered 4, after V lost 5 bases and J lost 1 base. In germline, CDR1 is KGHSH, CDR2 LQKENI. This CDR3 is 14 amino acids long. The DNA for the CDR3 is TGTGCCAGCTCAACAAGACAGGGGAACACTGAAGCTTTCTTT. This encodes CASSTRQGNTEAFF.

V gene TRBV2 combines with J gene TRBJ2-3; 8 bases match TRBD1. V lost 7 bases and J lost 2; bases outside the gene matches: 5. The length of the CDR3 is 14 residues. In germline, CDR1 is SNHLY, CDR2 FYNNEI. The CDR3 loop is CASKTGEPTDTQYF. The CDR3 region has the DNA TGTGCCAGCAAGACAGGGGAGCCCACAGATACGCAGTATTTT.

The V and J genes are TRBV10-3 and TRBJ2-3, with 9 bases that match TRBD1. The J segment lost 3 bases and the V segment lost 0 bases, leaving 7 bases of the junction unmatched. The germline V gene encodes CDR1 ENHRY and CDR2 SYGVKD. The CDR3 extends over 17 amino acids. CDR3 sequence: CAISESRGTGSTDTQYF. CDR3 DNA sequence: TGTGCCATCAGTGAGTCGAGGGGGACAGGGAGTACAGATACGCAGTATTTT.

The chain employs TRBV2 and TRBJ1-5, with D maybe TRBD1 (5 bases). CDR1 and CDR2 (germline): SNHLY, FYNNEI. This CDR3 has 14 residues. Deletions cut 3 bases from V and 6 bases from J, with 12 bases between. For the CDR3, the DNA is TGTGCCAGCAGTGAGGATAGGGGAGGTCAGCCCCAGCATTTT. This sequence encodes CASSEDRGGQPQHF.

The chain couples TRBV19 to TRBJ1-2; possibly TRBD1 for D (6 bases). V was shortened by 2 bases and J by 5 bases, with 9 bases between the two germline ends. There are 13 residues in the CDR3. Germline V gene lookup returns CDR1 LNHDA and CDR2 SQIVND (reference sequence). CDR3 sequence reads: CASSILQGYGYTF. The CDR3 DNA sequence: TGTGCCAGTAGTATACTACAGGGTTATGGCTACACCTTC. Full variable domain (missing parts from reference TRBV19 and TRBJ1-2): DGGITQSPKYLFRKEGQNVTLSCEQNLNHDAMYWYRQDPGQGLRLIYYSQIVNDFQKGDIAEGYSVSREKKESFPLTVTSAQKNPTAFYLCASSILQGYGYTFGSGTRLTVV.

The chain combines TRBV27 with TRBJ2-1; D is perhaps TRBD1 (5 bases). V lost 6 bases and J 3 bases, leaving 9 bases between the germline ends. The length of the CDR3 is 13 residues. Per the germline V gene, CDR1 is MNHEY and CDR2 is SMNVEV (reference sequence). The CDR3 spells CASSRQLYNEQFF. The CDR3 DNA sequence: TGTGCCAGCAGCAGACAGCTCTACAATGAGCAGTTCTTC.

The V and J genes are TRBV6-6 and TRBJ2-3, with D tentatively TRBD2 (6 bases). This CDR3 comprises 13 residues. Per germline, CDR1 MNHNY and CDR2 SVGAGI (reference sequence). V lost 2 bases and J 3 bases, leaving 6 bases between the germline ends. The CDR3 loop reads CASSYGGTDTQYF. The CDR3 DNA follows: TGTGCCAGCAGTTACGGGGGGACAGATACGCAGTATTTT.